This TCR beta chain was observed in a study of cytomegalovirus exposure and HLA in healthy donors. Clones were read by immunoSEQ multiplex PCR, and TCRdb kept only the in-frame ones, dropping some. The sample lists around 150,000 clones; roughly 91% were seen once. Study-wide results and limits: In the approximately 120 validation repertoires, a later analysis found that first-cohort TCR clusters tended to co-occur.

As for this clone: Its antigen remains unidentified.

This receptor was obtained from a woman younger than 35 in good health and CMV-seropositive. The sequenced sample was PBMCs.

The CDR3 region is CASSQETTGHRELFF. The CDR3 DNA sequence: TGTGCCAGCAGCCAAGAGACCACCGGACACCGGGAGCTGTTTTTT. The chain joins TRBV4-2 to TRBJ2-2, with a weak D call TRBD1 (5 bases). The CDR3 contains 15 residues. The germline V gene encodes CDR1 LGHNA and CDR2 YNFKEQ. V lost 0 bases, J lost 9 bases, and 14 bases lay in between.